These 19 T cell receptor beta chains were sequenced from one sample in a study of blood T cell repertoires in COVID-19. Sequencing used immunoSEQ multiplex PCR; TCRdb keeps in-frame clones, though not all of them. The sample carries about 69,000 clones, 79% recorded once. The sequencing sample was made of peripheral blood. The receptors derive from a man aged 55 to 70 with acute or convalescent COVID-19.

The chain has TRBV5-1 and TRBJ2-3; TRBD2 agrees at 8 bases. Germline V gene lookup returns CDR1 SGHRS and CDR2 YFSETQ. V trimming: 4 bases; J trimming: 4 bases; junction bases outside the gene matches: 5. This CDR3 contains 14 residues. The CDR3 is CASSPGLGADTQYF. The CDR3 nucleotides read TGCGCCAGCAGCCCGGGACTAGGTGCAGATACGCAGTATTTT.

In this sample, this clone turned up once. V gene TRBV11-3 combines with J gene TRBJ2-2; 8 bases align to TRBD1. CDR3 length: 17 amino acids. J gave up 3 bases and V 5 bases, and 11 bases lay outside the gene matches. CDR1 and CDR2 (germline): SGHNT, YENEEA. CDR3 bases: TGTGCCAGCAGCCCCCCCGTAGGACAGGGATACACCGGGGAGCTGTTTTTT. Its protein product is CASSPPVGQGYTGELFF.

The chain uses TRBV27 and TRBJ1-2; perhaps TRBD1 as D (5 bases). Per the germline V gene, CDR1 is MNHEY and CDR2 is SMNVEV (reference sequence). CDR3 length: 16 amino acids. V lost 3 bases and J 0 bases, leaving 14 bases between the germline ends. The CDR3 reads CASSFAGKQPNYGYTF. The CDR3 DNA sequence: TGTGCCAGCAGTTTTGCAGGGAAACAACCTAACTATGGCTACACCTTC.

V usage is TRBV6-1 and J usage is TRBJ1-1; tentative D call: TRBD1 (6 bases). This CDR3 spans 14 amino acids. Trimming pared 3 bases from V and 2 bases from J, leaving 10 bases between. Germline-derived CDR1 and CDR2 are MNHNS and SASEGT. This CDR3 reads CASSDLQGNTEAFF. CDR3 coding DNA: TGTGCCAGCAGTGATCTACAGGGAAACACTGAAGCTTTCTTT.

The CDR3 here is CASSISTGTEAFF. In DNA, the CDR3 is TGTGCCAGCAGCATATCGACGGGGACTGAAGCTTTCTTT. The gene calls are TRBV7-2 and TRBJ1-1; D gene unclear. The CDR3 is 13 residues long. Looked up from germline, CDR1 is SGHTA and CDR2 is FQGNSA. V lost 5 bases to trimming and J lost 5 bases, with 12 bases between them. Combining the CDR3 with reference TRBV7-2 and TRBJ1-1 gives the whole variable domain GAGVSQSPSNKVTEKGKDVELRCDPISGHTALYWYRQSLGQGLEFLIYFQGNSAPDKSGLPSDRFSAERTGGSVSTLTIQRTQQEDSAVYLCASSISTGTEAFFGQGTRLTVV.

This clone was counted only a few times. The chain has TRBV24-1 and TRBJ2-1; TRBD2 agrees at 10 bases. V trimming: 4 bases; J trimming: 0 bases; junction bases outside the gene matches: 5. This CDR3 has 17 amino acids. Germline CDR1 reads KGHDR; CDR2 reads SFDVKD. CDR3 in amino acids: CATSDLAGEHSYNEQFF. As DNA, the CDR3 is TGTGCCACCAGTGACCTAGCGGGGGAACACTCCTACAATGAGCAGTTCTTC.

CDR3 loop: CASSLRDTTEAFF. In DNA form, the CDR3 reads TGTGCCAGCAGTTTACGGGACACGACTGAAGCTTTCTTT. V and J are TRBV12-3 or TRBV12-4 and TRBJ1-1; a weak D match, TRBD1 (6 bases). CDR3 length: 13 amino acids. With 2 bases removed from V and 5 bases from J, the gap between germline ends came to 9 bases.

The chain links TRBV7-2 to TRBJ2-2; 7 bases are shared with TRBD1. CDR3 length: 14 residues. V lost 3 bases and J lost 5; bases outside the gene matches: 3. Per germline, CDR1 SGHTA and CDR2 FQGNSA. Here the CDR3 reads CASSFYRGTGELFF. CDR3 nucleotides: TGTGCCAGCAGCTTCTACAGGGGTACCGGGGAGCTGTTTTTT. The full variable domain, rest sourced from reference TRBV7-2 and TRBJ2-2, is GAGVSQSPSNKVTEKGKDVELRCDPISGHTALYWYRQSLGQGLEFLIYFQGNSAPDKSGLPSDRFSAERTGGSVSTLTIQRTQQEDSAVYLCASSFYRGTGELFFGEGSRLTVL.

The genes are TRBV7-2 and TRBJ2-7, with 7 bases lining up with TRBD1. The V gene end was trimmed by 5 bases and the J gene end by 3 bases; junction bases not matched to a gene: 22. From germline, CDR1 is SGHTA and CDR2 FQGNSA. The CDR3 runs 19 residues. In DNA, the CDR3 is TGTGCCAGCAGCCCCATTAGCCTTCTCGACAGGGATGAATACTACGAGCAGTACTTC. Translation gives CASSPISLLDRDEYYEQYF.

V gene TRBV6-2 or TRBV6-3 combines with J gene TRBJ1-5; 11 nucleotides align to TRBD1. Germline CDR1 reads MNHEY; CDR2 reads SVGEGT. V was pared by 6 bases and J by 4 bases, with 8 bases of the junction left unmatched. The CDR3 sequence is 16 residues long. As DNA, the CDR3 is TGTGCCAGCAGCCCCCGGGACAGGGGGTGGAATCAGCCCCAGCATTTT. This gives the protein CASSPRDRGWNQPQHF.

The CDR3 nucleotides read TGTGCCAGCAGCGTTAACAGGGGGCAGTCACCCCTCCACTTT. Its protein is CASSVNRGQSPLHF. The chain is built from TRBV9 and TRBJ1-6, with 9 positions matching TRBD1. Trimming cost V 2 bases and J 10 bases; bases outside gene matches: 4. This CDR3 contains 14 residues. In germline, CDR1 is SGDLS, CDR2 YYNGEE.

The chain carries TRBV4-1 and TRBJ2-7, with TRBD2 matching 10 bases. The CDR3 length is 16 residues. CDR1 MGHRA and CDR2 YSYEKL come from the germline V gene. J lost 6 bases, V lost 4 bases, and 12 bases had no gene match. The CDR3 sequence is CASSPTTLAGGGEQYF. The CDR3 DNA follows: TGCGCCAGCAGCCCGACGACTTTAGCGGGGGGCGGCGAGCAGTACTTC.

V and J are TRBV15 and TRBJ2-5; D perhaps matches TRBD1 (6 bases). The CDR3 runs to 15 residues. The V end was cut by 1 base, the J end by 5 bases, with 14 bases between. Germline values: CDR1 LNHNV, CDR2 YYDKDF (reference sequence). CDR3 in amino acids: CATSRAQGVLETQYF. DNA of the CDR3: TGTGCCACCAGCAGAGCACAGGGTGTTTTGGAGACCCAGTACTTC. Supplemented by reference TRBV15 and TRBJ2-5, the full variable domain reads DAMVIQNPRYQVTQFGKPVTLSCSQTLNHNVMYWYQQKSSQAPKLLFHYYDKDFNNEADTPDNFQSRRPNTSFCFLDIRSPGLGDTAMYLCATSRAQGVLETQYFGPGTRLLVL.

The chain combines TRBV18 with TRBJ2-3; D perhaps matches TRBD1 (6 bases). V was cut by 3 bases and J by 5 bases, with 9 bases left in between. This CDR3 spans 13 amino acids. Looked up from germline, CDR1 is KGHSH and CDR2 is LQKENI. CDR3 sequence: CASSPNRVDTQYF. For the CDR3, the DNA is TGTGCCAGCTCACCTAACAGGGTAGATACGCAGTATTTT.

The J gene is TRBJ1-6, the V gene TRBV5-5, with 7 nucleotides matching TRBD1. The CDR3 extends over 16 amino acids. Per the germline V gene, CDR1 is SGHKS and CDR2 is YYEKEE (reference sequence). Trimming cost V 3 bases and J 6 bases; bases outside gene matches: 9. CDR3 loop: CASSSQGQAVNSPLHF. CDR3 nucleotides: TGTGCCAGCAGCTCTCAAGGACAGGCCGTTAATTCACCCCTCCACTTT.

This clone was counted a few times. The chain recombines TRBV4-3 with TRBJ1-6, with D possibly being TRBD1 (5 bases). Germline CDR1 and CDR2: LGHNA and YSLEER. The CDR3 is made up of 15 amino acids. The germline V and J ends were trimmed by 1 base and 7 bases, with 11 bases remaining between them. DNA for the CDR3: TGCGCCAGCAGCCAAGGGGCAGGGCTGAATTCACCCCTCCACTTT. It is translated as CASSQGAGLNSPLHF.

At least ten counts were recorded for this clone. The CDR3 loop reads CASSLGPGQGYSPLHF. The CDR3 nucleotides read TGTGCCAGCAGCTTGGGCCCGGGACAGGGTTATTCACCCCTCCACTTT. The rearrangement uses TRBV7-2 and TRBJ1-6; TRBD1 matches 9 bases. V trimming: 3 bases; J trimming: 8 bases; junction bases outside the gene matches: 8. The germline CDR1 and CDR2 sequences are SGHTA and FQGNSA. This CDR3 region has 16 residues.

V is TRBV3-1 (or the pseudogene TRBV3-2) and J is TRBJ1-3; 10 nucleotides agree with TRBD1. The CDR3 consists of 16 residues. V was pared by 3 bases and J by 5 bases, with 7 bases of the junction left unmatched. Germline V gene sequence: CDR1 LGHDT, CDR2 YNNKEL (reference sequence). The CDR3 is CASSQRDRGERNTIYF. The CDR3 nucleotides read TGTGCCAGCAGCCAGAGGGACAGGGGAGAGAGAAACACCATATATTTT.

V usage is TRBV6-6 and J usage is TRBJ1-5; 10 nucleotides match TRBD1. The V segment lost 6 bases and the J segment 4 bases; nucleotides outside the gene matches: 0. This CDR3 is 13 amino acids long. Germline V lookup: CDR1 MNHNY, CDR2 SVGAGI (reference sequence). The DNA for the CDR3 is TGTGCCAGCAGGGGACAGGGGAATCAGCCCCAGCATTTT. It translates to CASRGQGNQPQHF.